Below are 18 T cell receptor beta chains sequenced from a single sample in a study of T-cell memory formation after mild COVID-19. From the 5' RACE reads, TCRdb called clonotypes with MiXCR, one entry per CDR3 protein. There are a few hundred thousand distinct CDR3 sequences in the sample; more than 20% occur only once, and under 15% lies in the top ten. The sample comprised PBMCs or a T cell subset sorted from them (not recorded which). The receptor set was obtained from an adult woman who had mild COVID-19 (a few samples of this study predate the infection). Cell type and time point are not known.

The J gene is TRBJ2-5, the V gene TRBV7-2, with D maybe TRBD1 (7 bases). The CDR3 has 15 residues. Deletions cut 3 bases from V and 5 bases from J, with 16 bases between. The germline gives CDR1 SGHTA, CDR2 FQGNSA. The CDR3 loop reads CASSLARGRMETQYF. DNA of the CDR3: TGTGCCAGCAGCTTGGCCAGGGGGAGGATGGAGACCCAGTACTTC.

The chain links TRBV7-9 to TRBJ1-1; 11 nucleotides line up with TRBD1. V lost 5 bases and J lost 4; bases outside the gene matches: 3. This CDR3 is 14 amino acids long. CDR1 is SEHNR, CDR2 FQNEAQ, per germline (reference sequence). The chain's CDR3 is CASSADRGLTEAFF. CDR3 nucleotide sequence: TGTGCCAGCAGCGCGGACAGGGGGCTCACTGAAGCTTTCTTT.

This clonotype was detected a few times. The chain employs TRBV12-3 or TRBV12-4 and TRBJ2-5, with 7 nucleotides matching TRBD1. The CDR3 runs to 16 residues. J gave up 5 bases and V 2 bases, and 11 bases lay outside the gene matches. Written as DNA, the CDR3 is TGTGCCAGCAGTTTATCGAGACAGGGTTTCGGTGAGACCCAGTACTTC. Translating it yields CASSLSRQGFGETQYF.

The chain is built from TRBV11-1 and TRBJ2-1; D might be TRBD2 (6 bases). The CDR3 is made up of 15 amino acids. V was pared by 6 bases and J by 5 bases, with 17 bases between. Germline CDR1 SGHAT, CDR2 FQDESV (reference sequence). The DNA for the CDR3 is TGTGCCAGCAGGGGCTCGCTAGCGAGAAACAATGAGCAGTTCTTC. Residues: CASRGSLARNNEQFF.

This chain connects TRBV7-8 to TRBJ2-1, with D unresolved. Germline loops: CDR1 SGHVS, CDR2 FQNEAQ. The CDR3 has 15 amino acids. V was trimmed by 5 bases and J by 3 bases, leaving 14 bases between them. CDR3 loop: CASSRSLLGYNEQFF. CDR3 DNA sequence: TGTGCCAGCAGCCGGAGTCTTCTGGGCTACAATGAGCAGTTCTTC.

The rearrangement joins TRBV7-9 to TRBJ2-6; perhaps D is TRBD1 or TRBD2 (5 bases each). Germline V gene sequence: CDR1 SEHNR, CDR2 FQNEAQ (reference sequence). Trimming removed 6 bases at V and 0 bases at J, with 27 bases between. The CDR3 covers 21 residues. The CDR3 loop is CASRLLITGTKIRSGANVLTF. CDR3 bases: TGTGCCAGCAGACTCCTCATTACGGGGACCAAGATCCGCTCTGGGGCCAACGTCCTGACTTTC.

The rearrangement uses TRBV13 and TRBJ2-1; a possible D gene is TRBD1 (6 bases). CDR3 size: 15 residues. Germline V gene sequence: CDR1 PRHDT, CDR2 FYEKMQ (reference sequence). The V gene lost 4 bases and the J gene lost 7 bases, with 17 bases spanning the gap. The CDR3 nucleotides are TGTGCCAGCAGCTCGGACGAAGGGACACAAAATGAGCAGTTCTTC. Translated, it gives CASSSDEGTQNEQFF.

The chain employs TRBV6-2 or TRBV6-3 and TRBJ2-7; tentatively, D is TRBD2 (7 bases). The V end was cut by 7 bases, the J end by 7 bases, with 17 bases between. Germline lookup yields CDR1 MNHEY and CDR2 SVGEGT. This CDR3 contains 13 residues. The CDR3 nucleotides are TGTGCCAGCACCGTCGGGGGGCCCGGGGAGCAGTACTTC. It is translated as CASTVGGPGEQYF.

The chain recombines TRBV7-3 with TRBJ1-2; TRBD1 agrees at 9 bases. This CDR3 has 14 amino acids. Germline loops: CDR1 SGHTA, CDR2 FQGTGA. Trimming took 4 bases from V and 7 from J; bases not matched to a gene: 7. The CDR3 sequence: CASSSTGGFIGYTF. The CDR3 DNA follows: TGTGCCAGCAGCTCTACAGGGGGCTTCATTGGCTACACCTTC.

The rearrangement uses TRBV12-3 or TRBV12-4 and TRBJ2-7, with 8 nucleotides matching TRBD1. V lost 5 bases to trimming and J lost 6 bases; unmatched junction nucleotides: 18. This CDR3 contains 17 residues. CDR3 sequence: CASSPSDRALFSTEQYF. The CDR3 DNA follows: TGTGCCAGCAGTCCCTCGGACAGGGCTTTATTCTCTACCGAGCAGTACTTC.

The V gene is TRBV4-3, the J gene TRBJ2-7; a possible D gene is TRBD2 (6 bases). From germline, CDR1 is LGHNA and CDR2 YSLEER. The CDR3 is made up of 17 amino acids. V lost 1 base and J 0 bases, leaving 16 bases between the germline ends. DNA for the CDR3: TGCGCCAGCAGCCAAGCGACAGCTGCGGGGAGCTCCTACGAGCAGTACTTC. Its protein is CASSQATAAGSSYEQYF.

V gene TRBV9 combines with J gene TRBJ2-7, with unresolved D. The CDR3 is 13 residues long. CDR1 is SGDLS, CDR2 YYNGEE, per germline. Deletions cut 0 bases from V and 4 bases from J, with 8 bases between. This CDR3 reads CASSVAYGYEQYF. CDR3 DNA sequence: TGTGCCAGCAGCGTAGCTTATGGATACGAGCAGTACTTC. The full variable domain, completed using reference TRBV9 and TRBJ2-7, is DSGVTQTPKHLITATGQRVTLRCSPRSGDLSVYWYQQSLDQGLQFLIQYYNGEERAKGNILERFSAQQFPDLHSELNLSSLELGDSALYFCASSVAYGYEQYFGPGTRLTVT.

This sequence joins TRBV6-1 and TRBJ2-1, with TRBD1 matching 7 bases. V shed 10 bases and J 7 bases; nucleotides not matched to a gene: 4. From germline, CDR1 is MNHNS and CDR2 SASEGT. The CDR3 has 11 residues. CDR3 sequence (DNA): TGTGCCACTGAGGGGGCGAATGAGCAGTTCTTC. Translating gives CATEGANEQFF.

The J gene is TRBJ2-3, the V gene TRBV24-1; D unresolved. The length of the CDR3 is 12 residues. From germline, CDR1 is KGHDR and CDR2 SFDVKD. V lost 6 bases and J lost 2, with 5 bases in between. In DNA, the CDR3 is TGTGCCACCAGTAGTCACACAGATACGCAGTATTTT. It is translated as CATSSHTDTQYF.

This clonotype appeared a single time. The genes are TRBV6-5 and TRBJ2-7; D is unresolved. The CDR3 has 15 amino acids. CDR1 and CDR2 from the germline V gene are MNHEY and SVGAGI. V was clipped by 3 bases and J by 2 bases, with 14 bases between them. The CDR3 region has the DNA TGTGCCAGCAGTTATGGCTGGGGTTCAGCCTACGAGCAGTACTTC. Its translation: CASSYGWGSAYEQYF.

This clonotype was counted only a few times. This sequence joins TRBV4-2 and TRBJ2-5; D gene ambiguous. V gave up 0 bases and J gave up 5 bases, with 10 bases separating them. CDR3 length: 14 amino acids. Germline CDR1 is LGHNA and CDR2 is YNFKEQ. CDR3 nucleotides: TGTGCCAGCAGCCAAGACTTTCTGGGGGAGACCCAGTACTTC. Encoded protein: CASSQDFLGETQYF.

This clonotype has only a few counts. The genes are TRBV11-2 and TRBJ2-1; D remains ambiguous. The CDR3 has 15 residues. CDR1 and CDR2 from the germline V gene are SGHAT and FQNNGV. With 5 bases removed from V and 1 base from J, the gap between germline ends came to 12 bases. The CDR3 is CASSMDLGSYNEQFF. As DNA, the CDR3 is TGTGCCAGCAGCATGGACCTAGGGTCCTACAATGAGCAGTTCTTC. Full variable domain (missing parts from reference TRBV11-2 and TRBJ2-1): EAGVAQSPRYKIIEKRQSVAFWCNPISGHATLYWYQQILGQGPKLLIQFQNNGVVDDSQLPKDRFSAERLKGVDSTLKIQPAKLEDSAVYLCASSMDLGSYNEQFFGPGTRLTVL.

This clonotype was counted a few times. The J gene is TRBJ2-7, the V gene TRBV7-6; D is ambiguous. Trimming removed 1 base from V and 5 bases from J, with 6 bases in between. Germline V gives CDR1 SGHVS, CDR2 FNYEAQ. The CDR3 runs to 12 residues. CDR3 DNA: TGTGCCAGCAGCTTAGTCCCGCACGAGCAGTACTTC. It specifies CASSLVPHEQYF.